This T cell receptor (beta chain) derives from a study of blood T cell repertoires in COVID-19 (dated by TCRdb to the early 2020s). About the study as a whole: Collaborator samples came from the United States, Italy and Spain and covered acute and convalescent phases of COVID-19. Deeply sampled blood TCRbeta repertoires from subjects exposed to, actively infected with, or recovered from COVID-19 were included in the dataset. Sample metadata almost always included a de-identified subject ID, COVID-19 status, age in years and sex. The prospective study material was composed of cDNA or gDNA derived from T cells, B-cell-depleted T cells, or PBMCs. The repertoires were released in a freely available public database meant as a resource for research on the immune response to SARS-CoV-2. Where available, HLA class I and class II types were obtained from metadata supplied by the sample provider rather than from assay-based typing. Samples were obtained from the ongoing ImmuneRACE study (first 160 participants) and from some 1,300 subjects provided by 6 global collaborators.

The paper as a whole reports these results and caveats: How much clinical and demographic metadata was included differed by source and by participant, and the metadata was provided uncurated.

Collaborating institutions collected whole blood in K2EDTA tubes following their own protocols. For TCRbeta analysis, collaborator samples were shipped as frozen whole blood, as isolated PBMCs, or as DNA extracted from either sample type. Concerning this clone: The antigen it binds to is not known. One base away there is no much larger clone; base qualities are not given.

The immunoSEQ Assay, a bias-controlled multiplex PCR, was used to amplify TCRbeta CDR3 regions from genomic DNA. Under the source paper's analysis protocol: The number of nucleated cells in each sample was estimated by amplification of reference gene primers within the assay. To quantify the absolute abundance of each unique TCRbeta CDR3 rearrangement, sequence reads were collapsed and filtered. For each sample, productive Simpson clonality was calculated by taking the square root of Simpson's diversity index across productive rearrangements. The clones in this table, taken by TCRdb from immuneACCESS, are in-frame only. Not every clone is retained; where verified, under half of the shortfall comes from an unresolved V gene, and the cause of the rest is unknown. The V and J calls and clone size are taken from that table; D and trimming were inferred from the DNA. Recorded for this sample are over 140,000 clones; 60% to 80% of them occurred a single time. The top ten constitute about 8.4% of the sample.

Spanning cysteine to phenylalanine, the CDR3 consists of 14 amino acids. Only the CDR3 portion is preserved as DNA: 42 bases, with reading frame beginning at the first base. Relative to germline, V is 7 bases shorter and J is 7 bases shorter, with 19 bases between their ends. For CDR1 and CDR2, the germline V gene (reference sequence) lists LNHDA and SQIVND. The chain is assembled from TRBV19 and TRBJ1-2, with TRBD1 perhaps the D gene, on 5 matching bases. Sequencing was done on a sample of peripheral blood. The clonotype comes from a woman aged 45-59 years with active or convalescent COVID-19. CDR3 protein: CASIWRGGSSGYTF. The DNA sequence follows: TGTGCCAGTATTTGGCGTGGGGGGAGTTCTGGCTACACCTTC.